Given below is one T cell receptor beta chain in context. The target antigen is unknown. Sequenced by immunoSEQ multiplex PCR; TCRdb stores in-frame clones only, minus some. The repertoire holds some 2 million clones, with around 96% as singletons. This sample was included in a study of shared clonotypes between healthy human individuals. Whole-study results and caveats: Blood was the only sampled material, and tissue repertoires likely differ. Across subsets, estimated richness was generally greater for naive than for memory populations. Though the depth was large, rarefaction showed that sorted-subset sequencing was incomplete. It was the non-shared clonotypes that had lower generation probabilities than clonotypes shared by all four donors.

The CDR3 totals 17 residues. Between the trimmed V and J ends, which lost 3 bases and 3 bases, there was a span of 21 bases. Germline V gene sequence: CDR1 KGHSH, CDR2 LQKENI. Naive CD8 cells, CD45RO-negative and positively selected for CCR7, excluded terminally differentiated effector memory CD45RA+ cells. Sequenced material: naive CD8+ T cells sorted from blood. The source is a man aged 18-30 years in good health. This chain links TRBV18 with TRBJ2-7, with unresolved D. DNA for the CDR3: TGTGCCAGCTCACCTCTCCCGATATCTTCCGGAATCTACGAGCAGTACTTC. This sequence encodes CASSPLPISSGIYEQYF.